These T cell receptor beta chains were read from a single sample in a study of T cells after yellow fever vaccination. From the 5' RACE reads, TCRdb called clonotypes with MiXCR, one entry per CDR3 protein. The sample gives 340,000 or so distinct CDR3 sequences, approximately 12% of which show up once; 3.2% is in the top ten. Sequencing was performed on CD4+ T cells sorted from PBMCs, taken 15 days after the yellow fever booster vaccination. Source of these receptors: a man younger than 35 who received the YFV17D yellow fever vaccine. The CDR3 runs from the conserved cysteine through the conserved F or W. Each record gives: J gene, clone size, D gene, V gene, CDR3 DNA, CDR3 protein. The D gene is left open where the match is weak. Rows give clone size only sometimes, using once, few, many, or a class for an expanded clone.

j_call: TRBJ1-4
clone_size: few
d_call: -
v_call: TRBV5-1
cdr3_nt: TGCGCCAGCAGCTTGGCCCCGGGGGGGTTCACTAATGAAAAACTGTTTTTT
cdr3_aa: CASSLAPGGFTNEKLFF

j_call: TRBJ2-7
clone_size: many
d_call: TRBD1
v_call: TRBV15
cdr3_nt: TGTGCCACCAGCAGAACGGGACAGAGCTACGAGCAGTACTTC
cdr3_aa: CATSRTGQSYEQYF

j_call: TRBJ2-5
clone_size: few
d_call: TRBD1
v_call: TRBV6-5
cdr3_nt: TGTGCCAGCAGTGAGACGGGACAGGGGGCGGAGACCCAGTACTTC
cdr3_aa: CASSETGQGAETQYF

j_call: TRBJ2-2
clone_size: few
d_call: TRBD1
v_call: TRBV12-3/TRBV12-4
cdr3_nt: TGTGCCAGCAGCGAGGACAGGGTTGGCGGGGAGCTGTTTTTT
cdr3_aa: CASSEDRVGGELFF

j_call: TRBJ1-4
clone_size: -
d_call: -
v_call: TRBV11-2
cdr3_nt: TGTGCCAGCAGCTTCTCGAATCAGGGAGTACTGTTTTTT
cdr3_aa: CASSFSNQGVLFF

j_call: TRBJ2-5
clone_size: few
d_call: TRBD1
v_call: TRBV3-1
cdr3_nt: TGTGCCAGCAGCCATCCCGGGACAGGGTACCAGACCCAGTACTTC
cdr3_aa: CASSHPGTGYQTQYF

j_call: TRBJ1-6
clone_size: -
d_call: -
v_call: TRBV9
cdr3_nt: TGTGCCAGCAGCCCTCGTGGAGGGGGTAATTCACCCCTCAACTTT
cdr3_aa: CASSPRGGGNSPLNF

j_call: TRBJ2-2
clone_size: -
d_call: -
v_call: TRBV5-1
cdr3_nt: TGCGCCAGCAGCCCGACGGCGAACTGGAACACCGGGGAGCTGTTTTTT
cdr3_aa: CASSPTANWNTGELFF

j_call: TRBJ1-2
clone_size: -
d_call: -
v_call: TRBV28
cdr3_nt: TGTGCCAGCAGTTTTTCCGGGACCTCCATGAGCTACACCTTC
cdr3_aa: CASSFSGTSMSYTF

j_call: TRBJ2-6
clone_size: many
d_call: -
v_call: TRBV6-1
cdr3_nt: TGTGCCAGTCAGAGGGTCTGGACTGGGGCCAACGTCCTGACTTTC
cdr3_aa: CASQRVWTGANVLTF

j_call: TRBJ2-1
clone_size: -
d_call: -
v_call: TRBV7-9
cdr3_nt: TGTGCCAGCAGCTTAGCGCTCTTCGGAGAGCAGTTCTTC
cdr3_aa: CASSLALFGEQFF

j_call: TRBJ2-2
clone_size: -
d_call: TRBD2
v_call: TRBV6-1
cdr3_nt: TGTGCCAGCAATTTCCAGATAGCGGGGGGTGGCACCGGGGAGCTGTTTTTT
cdr3_aa: CASNFQIAGGGTGELFF

j_call: TRBJ2-3
clone_size: few
d_call: TRBD2
v_call: TRBV5-1
cdr3_nt: TGCGCCAGCAGGAGGAGACTAGCCACATTCACAGATACGCAGTATTTT
cdr3_aa: CASRRRLATFTDTQYF

j_call: TRBJ1-1
clone_size: many
d_call: -
v_call: TRBV18
cdr3_nt: TGTGCCAGCTCCCTTATAGGGGGGGACACTGAAGCTTTCTTT
cdr3_aa: CASSLIGGDTEAFF

j_call: TRBJ1-2
clone_size: few
d_call: TRBD1
v_call: TRBV11-2
cdr3_nt: TGTGCCAGCAGCGCGTCCACCCTGACAGGGTCCCTCTATGGCTACACCTTC
cdr3_aa: CASSASTLTGSLYGYTF

j_call: TRBJ1-3
clone_size: many
d_call: -
v_call: TRBV4-3
cdr3_nt: TGCGCCAGCAGCCAAGATATACAACCTGGAAACACCATATATTTT
cdr3_aa: CASSQDIQPGNTIYF

j_call: TRBJ2-3
clone_size: few
d_call: -
v_call: TRBV5-1
cdr3_nt: TGCGCCAGCAGCACAAGCGGGCTGCCCACAGATACGCAGTATTTT
cdr3_aa: CASSTSGLPTDTQYF

j_call: TRBJ2-2
clone_size: -
d_call: -
v_call: TRBV6-2/TRBV6-3
cdr3_nt: TGTGCCAGCAGTAACCTTCGGGGGGCTTCGAACACCGGGGAGCTGTTTTTT
cdr3_aa: CASSNLRGASNTGELFF

j_call: TRBJ1-5
clone_size: -
d_call: -
v_call: TRBV6-2/TRBV6-3
cdr3_nt: TGTGCCAGCAGTTGGGTGGCGGGGCAGCCCCAGCATTTT
cdr3_aa: CASSWVAGQPQHF

j_call: TRBJ2-3
clone_size: few
d_call: -
v_call: TRBV7-2
cdr3_nt: TGTGCCAGCAGCCTCGGGACTCCCCCGCATACGCAGTATTTT
cdr3_aa: CASSLGTPPHTQYF

j_call: TRBJ2-7
clone_size: few
d_call: TRBD2
v_call: TRBV7-2
cdr3_nt: TGTGCCAGCAGCATTAGCGGGGGGGAATCCTACGAGCAGTACTTC
cdr3_aa: CASSISGGESYEQYF

j_call: TRBJ2-3
clone_size: few
d_call: -
v_call: TRBV5-6
cdr3_nt: TGTGCCAGCAGCTTGACCGGCTTATTGATCCCAGATACGCAGTATTTT
cdr3_aa: CASSLTGLLIPDTQYF

j_call: TRBJ1-3
clone_size: many
d_call: -
v_call: TRBV10-3
cdr3_nt: TGTGCCATCAACGGGCCGAACTCTGGAAACACCATATATTTT
cdr3_aa: CAINGPNSGNTIYF

j_call: TRBJ1-3
clone_size: -
d_call: TRBD1
v_call: TRBV15
cdr3_nt: TGTGCCACCAGTCAAGACAGGGGGCTAGGAAACACCATATATTTT
cdr3_aa: CATSQDRGLGNTIYF

j_call: TRBJ1-1
clone_size: few
d_call: -
v_call: TRBV11-1
cdr3_nt: TGTGCCAGCAGCACTCGACTGAACACTGAAGCTTTCTTT
cdr3_aa: CASSTRLNTEAFF

j_call: TRBJ2-3
clone_size: few
d_call: TRBD2
v_call: TRBV5-1
cdr3_nt: TGCGCCAGCAAGCTAGCGGGGGGGCCTGGAGATACGCAGTATTTT
cdr3_aa: CASKLAGGPGDTQYF

j_call: TRBJ1-2
clone_size: once
d_call: -
v_call: TRBV5-1
cdr3_nt: TGCGCCAGCAGACGAGACAGCAACTTTAACTATGGCTACACCTTC
cdr3_aa: CASRRDSNFNYGYTF